Listed here are 24 T cell receptor beta chains from one sample, sequenced in a study of early T cells in non-severe SARS-CoV-2 infection. One entry per CDR3 protein results from TCRdb running MiXCR on the 5' RACE reads. The sample shows 80,000 to 100,000 distinct CDR3 sequences, 12% of them seen only once. Sample: whole blood. The receptor set was obtained from an adult who was a healthcare worker with PCR-confirmed SARS-CoV-2 infection or an uninfected control (not recorded which).

This chain links TRBV15 with TRBJ2-5; 7 positions agree with TRBD1. The CDR3 is 14 residues long. The V gene's germline CDR1 is LNHNV and CDR2 YYDKDF (reference sequence). The ends lost 5 bases at V and 5 bases at J; junction bases unmatched: 8. This CDR3 reads CATSRRQGQETQYF. The CDR3 nucleotides are TGTGCCACCAGCCGAAGACAGGGACAGGAGACCCAGTACTTC.

V usage is TRBV7-2 and J usage is TRBJ1-5; 11 bases align to TRBD1. CDR1 and CDR2 from the germline V gene are SGHTA and FQGNSA. J gave up 3 bases and V 3 bases, and 4 bases lay outside the gene matches. The CDR3 consists of 16 residues. The CDR3 protein is CASSFGDRGYNQPQHF. For the CDR3, the DNA is TGTGCCAGCAGCTTTGGGGACAGGGGGTACAATCAGCCCCAGCATTTT.

This clonotype was found many times. The gene calls are TRBV29-1 and TRBJ2-5; TRBD1 is a possible D gene (5 bases). The CDR3 runs to 12 residues. Germline V lookup: CDR1 SQVTM, CDR2 ANQGSEA. Trimming cost V 4 bases and J 6 bases, with 12 bases left between them. CDR3 region: CSVVPREQTQYF. The CDR3 coding sequence is TGCAGCGTTGTCCCCAGGGAACAGACCCAGTACTTC.

This clonotype came up a few times. This chain joins TRBV6-1 and TRBJ1-4, with D perhaps TRBD1 (6 bases). The V gene's germline CDR1 is MNHNS and CDR2 SASEGT. This CDR3 region has 14 residues. With 8 bases removed from V and 8 bases from J, the gap between germline ends came to 18 bases. The CDR3 sequence is CASQTPGAREKLFF. The DNA of the CDR3 is TGTGCCAGCCAGACTCCGGGGGCACGAGAAAAACTGTTTTTT.

This clonotype was counted ten times or more. The chain uses TRBV11-2 and TRBJ2-7; 11 bases are shared with TRBD2. The CDR3 has 16 amino acids. Germline V gene sequence: CDR1 SGHAT, CDR2 FQNNGV. V was clipped by 5 bases and J by 3 bases; unmatched bases: 9. CDR3 nucleotides: TGTGCCAGCAGCCCCCATAGCGGGAGGGGAGTCTACGAGCAGTACTTC. Protein product: CASSPHSGRGVYEQYF.

This sequence joins TRBV7-6 and TRBJ2-7; 11 bases map to TRBD2. The CDR3 runs 14 residues. The ends lost 5 bases at V and 5 bases at J; junction bases unmatched: 5. Germline V gene data show CDR1 as SGHVS and CDR2 as FNYEAQ. The CDR3 DNA reads TGTGCCAGCAGCACGACTAGCGGGAAAGACGAGCAGTACTTC. Protein product: CASSTTSGKDEQYF.

J is TRBJ1-1 and V is TRBV12-3 or TRBV12-4; a possible D gene is TRBD1 (5 bases). This CDR3 contains 16 residues. V lost 3 bases and J 5 bases, leaving 19 bases between the germline ends. The CDR3 here is CASSFGTGLGMTEAFF. Written as DNA, the CDR3 is TGTGCCAGCAGTTTTGGTACAGGACTAGGAATGACTGAAGCTTTCTTT.

This clonotype was detected a few times. The V and J genes are TRBV7-9 and TRBJ2-7; D call uncertain. In germline, CDR1 is SEHNR, CDR2 FQNEAQ (reference sequence). Between the trimmed V and J ends, which lost 5 bases and 2 bases, there was a span of 13 bases. The CDR3 covers 14 residues. CDR3 residues: CASSHEVLTYEQYF. CDR3 DNA sequence: TGTGCCAGCAGCCACGAAGTACTTACCTACGAGCAGTACTTC.

The chain carries TRBV7-8 and TRBJ2-7; D might be TRBD1 (5 bases). CDR1 is SGHVS and CDR2 is FQNEAQ in the germline V gene. The CDR3 runs to 13 residues. The germline V and J ends were trimmed by 11 bases and 4 bases, with 18 bases remaining between them. The CDR3, as DNA: TGTGCCTCCCGGGCAGGGTTCGAATACGAGCAGTACTTC. This gives the protein CASRAGFEYEQYF.

In DNA, the CDR3 is TGCGCCAGTACACCTGGCGGGAGTACCTACAATGAGCAGTTCTTC. Its protein is CASTPGGSTYNEQFF. This chain connects TRBV5-1 to TRBJ2-1; the match to TRBD2 covers 7 bases. The CDR3 totals 15 residues. The germline gives CDR1 SGHRS, CDR2 YFSETQ. After removal of 8 bases from V and 2 bases from J, the junction contained 10 bases not matched to a gene.

This clonotype occurred many times. The CDR3, as DNA: TGCGCCAGCAGCCAAGACGGGACTAGATTAGATACGCAGTATTTT. Translation: CASSQDGTRLDTQYF. The rearrangement uses TRBV4-3 and TRBJ2-3; 8 positions match TRBD2. V lost 0 bases and J lost 5; bases outside the gene matches: 4. CDR3 length: 15 amino acids. In germline, CDR1 is LGHNA, CDR2 YSLEER.

This clonotype showed up just a few times. V gene TRBV12-3 or TRBV12-4 combines with J gene TRBJ2-2; 11 bases align to TRBD2. This CDR3 is 15 amino acids long. Trimming at V came to 5 bases and at J to 6 bases, leaving 5 bases not matched to a gene. Here the CDR3 reads CASSRPGLAAGELFF. CDR3 sequence (DNA): TGTGCCAGCAGTCGGCCGGGACTAGCGGCCGGGGAGCTGTTTTTT.

This CDR3 reads CASSIDLSGGEQFF. DNA for the CDR3: TGTGCCAGTAGTATAGATCTGTCAGGGGGGGAGCAGTTCTTC. V usage is TRBV19 and J usage is TRBJ2-1, with D perhaps matching TRBD1 (7 bases). The germline V gene has CDR1 LNHDA and CDR2 SQIVND (reference sequence). The CDR3 loop spans 14 amino acids. V lost 0 bases to trimming and J lost 10 bases, with 13 bases between them.

This clonotype was counted between two and nine times. This rearrangement joins TRBV5-5 to TRBJ2-3, with a tentative D call TRBD2 (7 bases). Germline-derived CDR1 and CDR2 are SGHKS and YYEKEE (reference sequence). V shed 4 bases and J shed 4 bases, with 22 bases lying between them. The CDR3 is 17 residues long. The CDR3 loop is CASSPLRGGGPSDTQYF. CDR3 DNA: TGTGCCAGCAGCCCTCTTAGAGGGGGAGGGCCATCAGATACGCAGTATTTT.

This clonotype was picked up many times. J is TRBJ1-5 and V is TRBV2; D perhaps matches TRBD1 (5 bases). The germline gives CDR1 SNHLY, CDR2 FYNNEI. V was trimmed by 3 bases and J by 5 bases, leaving 11 bases between them. The CDR3 extends over 14 amino acids. CDR3 residues: CASSEEGRYQPQHF. In nucleotides, the CDR3 is TGTGCCAGCAGTGAGGAGGGGAGGTATCAGCCCCAGCATTTT.

V and J are TRBV19 and TRBJ2-1; 13 bases map to TRBD2. The CDR3 length is 15 residues. Per the germline V gene, CDR1 is LNHDA and CDR2 is SQIVND (reference sequence). J gave up 8 bases and V 5 bases, and 6 bases lay outside the gene matches. CDR3 nucleotides: TGTGCCAGTAGTCAACTAGCGGGAGGGTTGTATGAGCAGTTCTTC. This sequence encodes CASSQLAGGLYEQFF.

This clonotype was seen only a few times. The J gene is TRBJ2-4, the V gene TRBV15; tentatively, D is TRBD2 (6 bases). The CDR3 has 12 residues. Trimming took 4 bases from V and 14 from J, leaving 15 bases between them. Looked up from germline, CDR1 is LNHNV and CDR2 is YYDKDF (reference sequence). The CDR3 sequence: CATSNYGGRKYF. CDR3 in DNA: TGTGCCACCAGCAATTACGGGGGTAGGAAGTACTTC.

This clonotype was found many times. The chain joins TRBV7-6 to TRBJ2-6; the match to TRBD2 covers 11 bases. CDR1 and CDR2 from the germline V gene are SGHVS and FNYEAQ. Trimming at V came to 6 bases and at J to 4 bases, leaving 5 bases not matched to a gene. This CDR3 region has 16 residues. CDR3: CASSQTSGNGANVLTF. The CDR3 DNA reads as TGTGCCAGCAGTCAGACTAGCGGGAACGGGGCCAACGTCCTGACTTTC.

The CDR3 DNA is TGTGCCAGCAGGCCTAGCGGGGACTACGAGCAGTACTTC. It translates to CASRPSGDYEQYF. V gene TRBV6-2 or TRBV6-3 combines with J gene TRBJ2-7; the match to TRBD2 covers 9 bases. The V gene's germline CDR1 is MNHEY and CDR2 SVGEGT. V lost 6 bases and J lost 3; bases outside the gene matches: 3. This CDR3 has 13 amino acids.

The rearrangement uses TRBV5-1 and TRBJ1-1, with D maybe TRBD1 (5 bases). Germline assignment: CDR1 SGHRS and CDR2 YFSETQ. Trimming took 4 bases from V and 5 from J, leaving 15 bases between them. This CDR3 is 14 amino acids long. CDR3 bases: TGCGCCAGCAGCGCAGAACCAGGGAGGACTGAAGCTTTCTTT. This codes for CASSAEPGRTEAFF. Combining the CDR3 with reference TRBV5-1 and TRBJ1-1 gives the whole variable domain KAGVTQTPRYLIKTRGQQVTLSCSPISGHRSVSWYQQTPGQGLQFLFEYFSETQRNKGNFPGRFSGRQFSNSRSEMNVSTLELGDSALYLCASSAEPGRTEAFFGQGTRLTVV.

The chain joins TRBV6-2 or TRBV6-3 to TRBJ1-1; no definite D call. The germline CDR1 and CDR2 sequences are MNHEY and SVGEGT. Trimming pared 0 bases from V and 5 bases from J, leaving 13 bases between. CDR3 length: 15 amino acids. In DNA form, the CDR3 reads TGTGCCAGCAGTTACTCGGTCCGTCCCAGGACTGAAGCTTTCTTT. Translating gives CASSYSVRPRTEAFF.

This clonotype was seen repeatedly, ten times or more. The chain links TRBV5-5 to TRBJ2-4, with D perhaps TRBD1 or TRBD2 (5 bases each). V lost 0 bases to trimming and J lost 8 bases, with 6 bases between them. CDR3 length equals 12 residues. Germline CDR1 and CDR2: SGHKS and YYEKEE (reference sequence). The CDR3 sequence is CASSLVGDIQYF. CDR3 sequence (DNA): TGTGCCAGCAGCTTGGTGGGGGACATTCAGTACTTC. The full variable domain, in which reference TRBV5-5 and TRBJ2-4 provide the parts outside the CDR3, is DAGVTQSPTHLIKTRGQQVTLRCSPISGHKSVSWYQQVLGQGPQFIFQYYEKEERGRGNFPDRFSARQFPNYSSELNVNALLLGDSALYLCASSLVGDIQYFGAGTRLSVL.

This clonotype was recorded a few times. CDR3 DNA: TGTGCCAGCAGCTCCCCTAGCGGGTGGTTTGGCGGGGAGCTGTTTTTT. It is translated as CASSSPSGWFGGELFF. J is TRBJ2-2 and V is TRBV7-9; 8 bases are shared with TRBD2. V gave up 4 bases and J gave up 7 bases; unmatched junction bases: 11. This CDR3 comprises 16 residues. CDR1 and CDR2 (germline): SEHNR, FQNEAQ (reference sequence). The whole variable domain, remainder taken from reference TRBV7-9 and TRBJ2-2, is DTGVSQNPRHKITKRGQNVTFRCDPISEHNRLYWYRQTLGQGPEFLTYFQNEAQLEKSRLLSDRFSAERPKGSFSTLEIQRTEQGDSAMYLCASSSPSGWFGGELFFGEGSRLTVL.

The chain uses TRBV29-1 and TRBJ1-6; the D gene is possibly TRBD1 (5 bases). From germline, CDR1 is SQVTM and CDR2 ANQGSEA. This CDR3 is built from 11 residues. Deletions cut 4 bases from V and 9 bases from J, with 7 bases between. This CDR3 is CSVGGISPLHF. As DNA, the CDR3 is TGCAGCGTTGGGGGGATTTCACCCCTCCACTTT.